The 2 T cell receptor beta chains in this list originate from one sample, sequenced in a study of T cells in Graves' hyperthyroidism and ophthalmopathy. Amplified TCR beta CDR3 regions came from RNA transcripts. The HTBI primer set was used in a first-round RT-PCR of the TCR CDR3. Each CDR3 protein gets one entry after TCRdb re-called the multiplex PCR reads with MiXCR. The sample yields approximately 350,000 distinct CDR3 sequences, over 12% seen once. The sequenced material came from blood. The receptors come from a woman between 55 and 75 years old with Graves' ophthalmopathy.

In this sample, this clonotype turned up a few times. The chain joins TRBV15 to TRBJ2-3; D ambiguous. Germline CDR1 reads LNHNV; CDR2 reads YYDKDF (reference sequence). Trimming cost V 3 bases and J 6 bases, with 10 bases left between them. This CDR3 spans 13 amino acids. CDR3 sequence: CATSSLRLDTQYF. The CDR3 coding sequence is TGTGCCACCAGCAGTTTAAGGCTGGATACGCAGTATTTT.

CDR3 residues: CSVVGAGGYNEQFF. CDR3 coding DNA: TGCAGCGTTGTGGGAGCGGGAGGTTACAATGAGCAGTTCTTC. The V gene is TRBV29-1, the J gene TRBJ2-1, with 9 bases that match TRBD2. The CDR3 consists of 14 residues. Germline values: CDR1 SQVTM, CDR2 ANQGSEA. The ends lost 4 bases at V and 4 bases at J; junction bases unmatched: 5.